This passage covers 32 T cell receptor beta chains from one sample sequenced in a study of CD8+ T cells in alopecia areata. RNA extraction was followed by reverse transcription into cDNA, which acted as the sequencing template. Sequencing was performed with immunoSEQ multiplex PCR; in TCRdb, only in-frame clones are kept and a portion is missing. The sample yields 65,000 to 75,000 clones, about 45% seen once. This specimen was CD8+ T cells sorted from blood, taken at week 0. The receptors stem from a human donor with alopecia areata.

This clone was picked up one time. The chain joins TRBV14 to TRBJ2-7; D gene ambiguous. The germline gives CDR1 SGHDN, CDR2 FVKESK. The germline V and J ends were trimmed by 1 base and 4 bases, with 5 bases remaining between them. There are 12 residues in the CDR3. CDR3 sequence: CASSQASYEQYF. CDR3 bases: TGTGCCAGCAGCCAAGCCAGTTACGAGCAGTACTTC.

This sequence joins TRBV30 and TRBJ2-3, with D tentatively TRBD1 or TRBD2 (6 bases each). Germline CDR1 and CDR2: GTSNPN and SVGIG (reference sequence). V gave up 5 bases and J gave up 2 bases, with 14 bases separating them. The CDR3 totals 14 residues. The CDR3 region has the DNA TGTGCCTGGGTAGGGGGAGGAACCACAGATACGCAGTATTTT. This gives the protein CAWVGGGTTDTQYF.

The J gene is TRBJ2-4, the V gene TRBV7-9, with D perhaps TRBD2 (6 bases). Germline values: CDR1 SEHNR, CDR2 FQNEAQ (reference sequence). CDR3 length: 16 amino acids. V shed 5 bases and J shed 2 bases, with 16 bases lying between them. The CDR3 bases are TGTGCCAGCAGCCTACGGGACTCTGGACCCAAAAACATTCAGTACTTC. Protein product: CASSLRDSGPKNIQYF.

The chain recombines TRBV7-3 with TRBJ2-1; 9 nucleotides align to TRBD2. V trimming: 5 bases; J trimming: 8 bases; junction bases outside the gene matches: 13. The germline gives CDR1 SGHTA, CDR2 FQGTGA. The CDR3 sequence is 16 residues long. The CDR3 DNA reads TGTGCCAGCAGCCTCGGAATGGGACTAGCAGCCGATGAGCAGTTCTTC. It codes for CASSLGMGLAADEQFF.

This clone was seen only a few times. The chain links TRBV29-1 to TRBJ2-7; D is perhaps TRBD1 (6 bases). Germline V gene lookup returns CDR1 SQVTM and CDR2 ANQGSEA. CDR3 length equals 12 residues. The V gene lost 4 bases and the J gene lost 3 bases, with 10 bases spanning the gap. The CDR3 loop reads CSVAYRDYEQYF. CDR3 nucleotide sequence: TGCAGCGTTGCTTACAGGGACTACGAGCAGTACTTC.

This clone occurred a few times. The genes are TRBV11-2 and TRBJ2-2; 7 bases match TRBD1. The ends lost 5 bases at V and 2 bases at J; junction bases unmatched: 8. CDR1 is SGHAT, CDR2 FQNNGV, per germline. This CDR3 is 16 amino acids long. DNA of the CDR3: TGTGCCAGCAGCGGACTGGGGACAGAAAACACCGGGGAGCTGTTTTTT. Translating gives CASSGLGTENTGELFF.

This clone has just one count. The chain is built from TRBV9 and TRBJ1-2; D not certain. This CDR3 comprises 16 residues. Germline V gene sequence: CDR1 SGDLS, CDR2 YYNGEE. Between the trimmed V and J ends, which lost 0 bases and 0 bases, there was a span of 12 bases. This CDR3 is CASSVEGLEANYGYTF. Written as DNA, the CDR3 is TGTGCCAGCAGCGTAGAGGGCCTAGAAGCTAACTATGGCTACACCTTC.

V usage is TRBV9 and J usage is TRBJ2-3; D ambiguous. The germline gives CDR1 SGDLS, CDR2 YYNGEE. The CDR3 consists of 13 residues. Trimming pared 5 bases from V and 1 base from J, leaving 8 bases between. CDR3 nucleotide sequence: TGTGCCAGCAGTTACTATGGCACAGATACGCAGTATTTT. This sequence encodes CASSYYGTDTQYF.

This clone was observed at least ten times. The J gene is TRBJ2-1, the V gene TRBV15; 9 nucleotides line up with TRBD2. CDR1 and CDR2 (germline): LNHNV, YYDKDF (reference sequence). The CDR3 runs to 17 residues. J lost 0 bases, V lost 0 bases, and 3 bases had no gene match. CDR3 DNA sequence: TGTGCCACCAGCAGAGAGGTGACTAGCGGCTCCTACAATGAGCAGTTCTTC. Amino acid sequence: CATSREVTSGSYNEQFF.

This clone appeared a few times. The chain has TRBV7-6 and TRBJ2-5; 9 nucleotides match TRBD2. The V gene's germline CDR1 is SGHVS and CDR2 FNYEAQ. After removal of 1 base from V and 5 bases from J, the junction contained 8 bases not matched to a gene. The CDR3 covers 16 residues. CDR3 region: CASSLVPSGVGETQYF. CDR3 sequence (DNA): TGTGCCAGCAGCTTAGTTCCTAGCGGGGTCGGGGAGACCCAGTACTTC.

The chain carries TRBV29-1 and TRBJ2-5; D not certain. The DNA end favors TRBJ2-7, so the J call may be wrong. The V gene's germline CDR1 is SQVTM and CDR2 ANQGSEA. This CDR3 has 10 residues. The CDR3 DNA sequence: TGCAGCGTTGAAGACAACGAGCAGTACTTC. This gives the protein CSVEDNEQYF.

The CDR3 sequence: CASSVETGMNTEAFF. The CDR3 nucleotides read TGTGCCAGCAGCGTAGAAACGGGGATGAACACTGAAGCTTTCTTT. The chain has TRBV9 and TRBJ1-1, with D unclear. There are 15 residues in the CDR3. Germline V gene lookup returns CDR1 SGDLS and CDR2 YYNGEE. V dropped 0 bases and J dropped 0 bases, with 9 bases sitting between them.

The chain carries TRBV15 and TRBJ2-7; 8 bases match TRBD2. This CDR3 comprises 14 residues. J lost 0 bases, V lost 5 bases, and 3 bases had no gene match. Germline CDR1 reads LNHNV; CDR2 reads YYDKDF (reference sequence). The CDR3 DNA follows: TGTGCCACCAGCGGGCTAGCGGGCTCCTACGAGCAGTACTTC. It translates to CATSGLAGSYEQYF.

The chain has TRBV10-3 and TRBJ2-2; no clear D. CDR1 is ENHRY and CDR2 is SYGVKD in the germline V gene. Trimming took 5 bases from V and 5 from J, leaving 9 bases between them. This CDR3 is built from 13 residues. CDR3 in DNA: TGTGCCATCAGTACCGTCGGGACCGGGGAGCTGTTTTTT. Residues: CAISTVGTGELFF.

V and J are TRBV7-9 and TRBJ2-7, with D possibly TRBD1 on 6 matching bases. V lost 5 bases to trimming and J lost 4 bases, with 15 bases between them. Germline V gene lookup returns CDR1 SEHNR and CDR2 FQNEAQ (reference sequence). The CDR3 spans 14 residues. The CDR3 DNA follows: TGTGCCAGCAGCAAGGGGGACATACTATACGAGCAGTACTTC. As protein: CASSKGDILYEQYF.

V is TRBV6-5 and J is TRBJ1-1; 8 bases match TRBD1. Germline-derived CDR1 and CDR2 are MNHEY and SVGAGI. J lost 5 bases, V lost 2 bases, and 4 bases had no gene match. The CDR3 contains 14 residues. CDR3 bases: TGTGCCAGCAGTTACGCAGGGGGCGGAACTGAAGCTTTCTTT. This gives the protein CASSYAGGGTEAFF.

This clone was picked up a small number of times. This chain links TRBV5-1 with TRBJ1-1; D gene unclear. Germline loops: CDR1 SGHRS, CDR2 YFSETQ. Trimming removed 0 bases at V and 8 bases at J, with 8 bases between. The CDR3 spans 12 residues. CDR3: CASSLGGIEAFF. In DNA form, the CDR3 reads TGCGCCAGCAGCTTGGGCGGGATCGAAGCTTTCTTT.

This clone showed up just a few times. This sequence joins TRBV27 and TRBJ1-2; D not resolved. Trimming cost V 1 base and J 8 bases, with 11 bases left between them. The length of the CDR3 is 13 residues. The V gene's germline CDR1 is MNHEY and CDR2 SMNVEV (reference sequence). The CDR3, as DNA: TGTGCCAGCAGTTTATTGGGTTTGGGGGGCTACACCTTC. Translation: CASSLLGLGGYTF.

This chain connects TRBV7-9 to TRBJ2-1; D gene ambiguous. Germline V gene sequence: CDR1 SEHNR, CDR2 FQNEAQ (reference sequence). V was shortened by 6 bases and J by 10 bases, with 7 bases between the two germline ends. This CDR3 is 10 amino acids long. The CDR3, as DNA: TGTGCCAGCAGTCAGACGGAGCAGTTCTTC. Translated, it gives CASSQTEQFF.

The chain links TRBV29-1 to TRBJ2-5; TRBD1 matches at 7 bases. The DNA end is a closer match to TRBJ2-7, so the J assignment may be wrong. The germline CDR1 and CDR2 sequences are SQVTM and ANQGSEA. This CDR3 comprises 14 residues. DNA of the CDR3: TGCAGCGTTGTCCCTACAGGGGCAGGCTACGAGCAGTACTTC. As protein: CSVVPTGAGYEQYF.

The chain joins TRBV29-1 to TRBJ2-7, with 14 bases identical to TRBD2. This CDR3 is built from 12 residues. Germline CDR1 and CDR2: SQVTM and ANQGSEA. V was clipped by 4 bases and J by 12 bases; unmatched bases: 5. The CDR3 region has the DNA TGCAGCGTTGCGGGACTAGCGGGAGTGCTGTACTTC. As protein: CSVAGLAGVLYF.

The chain carries TRBV7-9 and TRBJ2-7; D remains ambiguous. V was trimmed by 5 bases and J by 3 bases, leaving 8 bases between them. Germline V gene data show CDR1 as SEHNR and CDR2 as FQNEAQ (reference sequence). The CDR3 has 12 amino acids. The CDR3 reads CASSRPGYEQYF. CDR3 sequence (DNA): TGTGCCAGCAGCCGGCCAGGCTACGAGCAGTACTTC.

In its sample, this clone was seen a few times. The CDR3 DNA reads as TGTGCCAGCAGCGGGACACTACTAGCTAATCAGCCCCAGCATTTT. Protein sequence: CASSGTLLANQPQHF. The gene calls are TRBV7-9 and TRBJ1-5; D is possibly TRBD1 (6 bases). Germline CDR1 and CDR2: SEHNR and FQNEAQ (reference sequence). V dropped 5 bases and J dropped 4 bases, with 15 bases sitting between them. This CDR3 is built from 15 residues. The full variable domain, with the rest looked up from reference TRBV7-9 and TRBJ1-5, is DTGVSQNPRHKITKRGQNVTFRCDPISEHNRLYWYRQTLGQGPEFLTYFQNEAQLEKSRLLSDRFSAERPKGSFSTLEIQRTEQGDSAMYLCASSGTLLANQPQHFGDGTRLSIL.

The chain joins TRBV14 to TRBJ2-7; 8 bases align to TRBD1. This CDR3 is built from 15 residues. V shed 4 bases and J 3 bases; nucleotides not matched to a gene: 8. Germline-derived CDR1 and CDR2 are SGHDN and FVKESK. This CDR3 is CASSRGQGRVYEQYF. Here the CDR3 DNA reads TGTGCCAGCAGCCGTGGACAGGGAAGGGTCTACGAGCAGTACTTC. Supplemented by reference TRBV14 and TRBJ2-7, the full variable domain reads EAGVTQFPSHSVIEKGQTVTLRCDPISGHDNLYWYRRVMGKEIKFLLHFVKESKQDESGMPNNRFLAERTGGTYSTLKVQPAELEDSGVYFCASSRGQGRVYEQYFGPGTRLTVT.

This rearrangement joins TRBV20-1 to TRBJ2-7; D is unresolved. The V end was cut by 5 bases, the J end by 3 bases, with 8 bases between. CDR1 DFQATT and CDR2 SNEGSKA come from the germline V gene (reference sequence). The CDR3 contains 11 residues. The CDR3 DNA is TGCAGTGCTCATGCTAGCTACGAGCAGTACTTC. It yields the protein CSAHASYEQYF.

This chain connects TRBV29-1 to TRBJ1-1; 9 bases are shared with TRBD1. This CDR3 is 12 amino acids long. J lost 5 bases, V lost 6 bases, and 4 bases had no gene match. Germline V CDR1 and CDR2: SQVTM, ANQGSEA. The CDR3 bases are TGCAGCGTGCGGGACAGGGTAACTGAAGCTTTCTTT. This sequence encodes CSVRDRVTEAFF.

This clone was detected once. The chain has TRBV15 and TRBJ1-2; tentative D call: TRBD1 (5 bases). CDR1 and CDR2 from the germline V gene are LNHNV and YYDKDF (reference sequence). Trimming removed 3 bases at V and 4 bases at J, with 12 bases between. This CDR3 spans 14 amino acids. CDR3 in amino acids: CATSSPREGYGYTF. Written as DNA, the CDR3 is TGTGCCACCAGCAGTCCCAGGGAAGGCTATGGCTACACCTTC.

This clone was observed a single time. CDR3 in amino acids: CASSVEGGQVTDTQYF. The CDR3 bases are TGTGCCAGCAGCGTAGAGGGAGGGCAAGTCACAGATACGCAGTATTTT. The chain carries TRBV9 and TRBJ2-3; 7 bases align to TRBD2. The length of the CDR3 is 16 residues. From germline, CDR1 is SGDLS and CDR2 YYNGEE. After removal of 0 bases from V and 2 bases from J, the junction contained 6 bases not matched to a gene.

The rearrangement links TRBV14 to TRBJ1-2, with 9 positions matching TRBD1. Per germline, CDR1 SGHDN and CDR2 FVKESK. V lost 6 bases to trimming and J lost 0 bases; unmatched junction nucleotides: 11. The CDR3 spans 17 residues. The CDR3 loop reads CASSPKGQGRTNYGYTF. The CDR3 region has the DNA TGTGCCAGCAGTCCGAAGGGACAGGGTCGGACTAACTATGGCTACACCTTC.

About this clone: At one end the junction does not follow the germline gene, possibly because of a read error. This rearrangement joins TRBV7-9 to TRBJ2-7, with 7 positions matching TRBD2. This CDR3 comprises 10 residues. Germline assignment: CDR1 SEHNR and CDR2 FQNEAQ (reference sequence). The CDR3 sequence: CASSGTGLNF. CDR3 nucleotides: TGTGCCAGCAGCGGGACGGGACTAAACTTC.

The CDR3 region has the DNA TGCAGCGGATCGGACGGCCGGACCTACGAGCAGTACTTC. Amino acids: CSGSDGRTYEQYF. This chain uses TRBV29-1 with TRBJ2-7; D not certain. V was pared by 7 bases and J by 2 bases, with 15 bases between. The germline CDR1 and CDR2 sequences are SQVTM and ANQGSEA. The CDR3 sequence is 13 residues long.

The rearrangement joins TRBV7-9 to TRBJ2-7; 7 bases align to TRBD2. Per the germline V gene, CDR1 is SEHNR and CDR2 is FQNEAQ (reference sequence). The CDR3 loop spans 16 amino acids. Trimming cost V 2 bases and J 2 bases; bases outside gene matches: 9. The CDR3 coding sequence is TGTGCCAGCAGCTTATCCCAGCTAGCGGATCCCTACGAGCAGTACTTC. Translating gives CASSLSQLADPYEQYF.